This entry lists 16 T cell receptor beta chains sequenced from one sample in a study of post-analysis software for immune sequencing data. Study findings and constraints: With TRBV5-6, TRBV5-1 and TRBV20-1 included, 5 or 6 TRBV segments were more frequent in patients than in controls.

Prepared libraries of TCR beta cDNA carried unique molecular identifiers. TCRdb passed the PCR reads through MiXCR, listing each CDR3 protein once. The profile shows about 800,000 distinct CDR3 sequences, roughly 29% of them singletons. Their target antigens are unknown. Material for sequencing was blood. All receptors derive from a girl aged 10-17 years with multiple sclerosis.

This rearrangement joins TRBV28 to TRBJ1-2; no reliable D call. This CDR3 is 13 amino acids long. Deletions cut 6 bases from V and 0 bases from J, with 8 bases between. Germline V gene lookup returns CDR1 MDHEN and CDR2 SYDVKM. DNA for the CDR3: TGTGCCAGCAGCCCCCCAGCTAACTATGGCTACACCTTC. This encodes CASSPPANYGYTF.

This clonotype was detected only a few times. The V gene is TRBV5-1, the J gene TRBJ1-2; no definite D call. V gave up 0 bases and J gave up 6 bases, with 12 bases separating them. CDR1 and CDR2 (germline): SGHRS, YFSETQ. The CDR3 runs to 14 residues. The DNA of the CDR3 is TGCGCCAGCAGCTTGGGGGGAACGGCGGATGGCTACACCTTC. Its protein product is CASSLGGTADGYTF.

The gene calls are TRBV2 and TRBJ2-2; tentative D call: TRBD2 (6 bases). The CDR3 totals 15 residues. Trimming cost V 6 bases and J 2 bases, with 13 bases left between them. CDR1 is SNHLY, CDR2 FYNNEI, per germline. The CDR3 bases are TGTGCCAGCAGGGCCGGGACTCTAAACACCGGGGAGCTGTTTTTT. The encoded protein is CASRAGTLNTGELFF.

There are a few counts of this clonotype. The chain couples TRBV29-1 to TRBJ2-1; possible D gene TRBD2, 6 bases. This CDR3 contains 16 residues. Trimming stripped 0 bases from V and 9 bases from J, with 21 bases between. Germline CDR1 SQVTM, CDR2 ANQGSEA. The CDR3 loop reads CSVEDSLPGLEVEQFF. CDR3 nucleotides: TGCAGCGTTGAAGATTCACTCCCGGGACTCGAAGTTGAGCAGTTCTTC.

A few counts support this clonotype. This chain uses TRBV20-1 with TRBJ2-3; the D gene could be TRBD1 or TRBD2 (6 bases each). This CDR3 has 14 amino acids. V gave up 6 bases and J gave up 2 bases, with 15 bases separating them. Germline lookup yields CDR1 DFQATT and CDR2 SNEGSKA (reference sequence). CDR3 amino acids: CSAPPGAATDTQYF. The CDR3 nucleotides read TGCAGTGCCCCGCCGGGGGCAGCCACAGATACGCAGTATTTT.

The chain uses TRBV5-1 and TRBJ2-1, with 8 bases aligning to TRBD1. Germline V gene data show CDR1 as SGHRS and CDR2 as YFSETQ. The V and J ends lost 6 bases and 6 bases, in that order; junction bases with no gene match: 8. This CDR3 spans 14 amino acids. The DNA of the CDR3 is TGCGCCAGCAACCGGGACAGGCCGCCCAATGAGCAGTTCTTC. This gives the protein CASNRDRPPNEQFF.

This clonotype was found a few times. V and J are TRBV20-1 and TRBJ1-2; 7 bases agree with TRBD1. Trimming at V came to 6 bases and at J to 7 bases, leaving 8 bases not matched to a gene. Per the germline V gene, CDR1 is DFQATT and CDR2 is SNEGSKA (reference sequence). The length of the CDR3 is 12 residues. The CDR3 region is CSARRTGFGYTF. CDR3 sequence (DNA): TGCAGTGCCCGGAGGACAGGCTTTGGCTACACCTTC.

This clonotype was counted at least ten times. This chain joins TRBV6-5 and TRBJ2-5; D may be TRBD1 or TRBD2 (5 bases each). Trimming cost V 5 bases and J 4 bases, with 8 bases left between them. The CDR3 is 12 residues long. Per germline, CDR1 MNHEY and CDR2 SVGAGI. In nucleotides, the CDR3 is TGTGCCAGCAGTCGGGGACGAGAGACCCAGTACTTC. This translates into CASSRGRETQYF.

A few counts support this clonotype. This chain joins TRBV7-2 and TRBJ1-1, with D uncertain. This CDR3 is built from 14 residues. V lost 1 base to trimming and J lost 4 bases, with 10 bases between them. Germline lookup yields CDR1 SGHTA and CDR2 FQGNSA. The CDR3 DNA reads as TGTGCCAGCAGCTTAGATTGGCCGGGCACTGAAGCTTTCTTT. Encoded protein: CASSLDWPGTEAFF.

The chain recombines TRBV20-1 with TRBJ2-3; TRBD1 might be the D (5 bases). Trimming left V 7 bases short and J 3 bases short, with 11 bases between. This CDR3 comprises 12 residues. CDR1 DFQATT and CDR2 SNEGSKA come from the germline V gene (reference sequence). The CDR3, as DNA: TGCAGTGTACTCCAGGGTACAGATACGCAGTATTTT. Translation gives CSVLQGTDTQYF.

Points on this clonotype: At one boundary the junction diverges from the germline segment, which might be a read error. The chain uses TRBV20-1 and TRBJ2-3, with 7 bases that match TRBD2. Germline loops: CDR1 DFQATT, CDR2 SNEGSKA (reference sequence). The CDR3 runs 14 residues. Written as DNA, the CDR3 is TGCAGTGCTAGTGGAGGGTTGGCGGGAGATGCGCAGTATTTT. Residues: CSASGGLAGDAQYF.

This chain joins TRBV20-1 and TRBJ2-4, with TRBD2 identical over 14 bases. The DNA end is more similar to TRBJ2-7, so the J call may be wrong. Germline loops: CDR1 DFQATT, CDR2 SNEGSKA (reference sequence). This CDR3 comprises 17 residues. For the CDR3, the DNA is TGCAGTGCTAGAGACACCGGACTAGCGGGAGGTTTCTACGAGCAGTACTTC. Amino acids: CSARDTGLAGGFYEQYF.

This clonotype was counted a few times. The rearrangement joins TRBV12-3 or TRBV12-4 to TRBJ2-2; D not certain. Trimming left V 3 bases short and J 2 bases short, with 10 bases between. The CDR3 is made up of 15 amino acids. The CDR3 DNA sequence: TGTGCCAGCAGTTTTTCACCAATAAACACCGGGGAGCTGTTTTTT. Protein: CASSFSPINTGELFF.

The chain links TRBV20-1 to TRBJ1-6; D not resolved. CDR3 length: 15 residues. Per the germline V gene, CDR1 is DFQATT and CDR2 is SNEGSKA (reference sequence). V lost 6 bases and J 0 bases, leaving 12 bases between the germline ends. CDR3 DNA sequence: TGCAGTGCCCTGGAGAGGAGCTCCTATAATTCACCCCTCCACTTT. This codes for CSALERSSYNSPLHF.

The chain uses TRBV27 and TRBJ2-1, with D unresolved. This CDR3 is 14 amino acids long. Trimming pared 1 base from V and 0 bases from J, leaving 4 bases between. Germline V gene data show CDR1 as MNHEY and CDR2 as SMNVEV (reference sequence). The CDR3 DNA reads as TGTGCCAGCAGTTTATTGCCCTCCTACAATGAGCAGTTCTTC. Translated: CASSLLPSYNEQFF.

This clonotype was detected only a few times. The chain carries TRBV5-1 and TRBJ2-7; no definite D call. Germline CDR1 reads SGHRS; CDR2 reads YFSETQ. The CDR3 totals 15 residues. Trimming stripped 0 bases from V and 1 base from J, with 11 bases between. This CDR3 reads CASSLGSASSYEQYF. As DNA, the CDR3 is TGCGCCAGCAGCTTGGGGTCCGCCTCGTCCTACGAGCAGTACTTC.